This T cell receptor beta chain was identified in a study of identical twins. With template switching, a universal primer site was added, and the cDNA carried unique molecular identifiers. From the 5' RACE reads, TCRdb called clonotypes with MiXCR, one entry per CDR3 protein. Here the sample spans roughly 690,000 distinct CDR3 sequences, 5.5% to 7.5% being singletons. Findings and caveats of the study: In zero-insertion analyses, partial confounding could arise from invariant MAIT and iNKT cells. The more abundant beta clonotypes in cord blood had fewer insertions, and memory repertoires did not show this. Within beta out-of-frame sequences, the excess sharing observed between twins was weaker.

This clonotype was seen many times. Its antigen remains unknown. A junction boundary mismatches the germline segment, possibly from a read error. This sequence originates from a man aged 18-30 years in good health. The sample comprised naive T cells sorted from blood.

The DNA of the CDR3 is TGCAGTGCTAGTTCCACAGGGCGATCGTCCTTC. Translation gives CSASSTGRSSF. The J gene is TRBJ2-1, the V gene TRBV20-1, with a possible D match to TRBD1 (6 bases). This CDR3 has 11 residues. Germline V CDR1 and CDR2: DFQATT, SNEGSKA (reference sequence).